This TCR beta chain was captured by sequencing in a study of blood T cells in healthy people across ages (dated by TCRdb to about 2015). Describing the broader study: In model experiments, roughly one uniquely barcoded TCR beta cDNA molecule per two T cells was captured by template switching. Using deep sequencing normalized with unique cDNA molecular identifiers, the study measured how TCR beta repertoire diversity changes with age. The donors were split into four age groups: young (average around 17 years), middle-aged (more than 35), aged (roughly 60) and long-lived (about 74). The study analyzed two additional independent replicas of 1 million unique cDNA reads from the same blood draw for two donors, one aged 18 to 30 and one aged 80 or older.

Looking up the germline V gene (reference sequence) yields CDR1 SEHNR and CDR2 FQNEAQ. The CDR3 runs 13 amino acids, cysteine and phenylalanine included. Solely the CDR3 DNA is kept, with 39 bases framed from the first base. From V the trimming removes 10 bases and from J it removes 10 bases, while the gene matches leave 10 bases of the junction unaccounted for. The sample holds a few counts of this clonotype. Its antigen target is currently unknown. No much larger clone is present one base from it, and per-base qualities are unavailable. Here is what the overall study found, with its caveats: Donor CMV infection status was unknown, potentially confounding age-related changes in expanded clonotypes. Estimates of total diversity based on one million sequenced T cells were regarded as lower bounds and as underestimates. Since profiling was done on bulk unsorted PBMCs, naive and antigen-experienced compartments could not be conclusively compared. As age increased, observed TCR beta diversity per million T cells dropped in a roughly linear way, and a significant reduction was already evident by age about 36. Observed TCR beta diversity correlated strongly with the percentage of naive T cells measured by flow cytometry. Compared with the aged group, more naive CD4+ T cells, fewer expanded clones and increased TCR diversity were shown by the long-lived group, suggesting age selection.

Receptor libraries were prepared by 5' RACE. The sequencing machine was an Illumina HiSeq 2500. The second PCR ran for roughly 7 to 11 cycles and used a J-beta primer mix along with a sample-barcoded 5' primer. A template-switch 5' adaptor carrying 12 random nucleotides introduced a unique molecular identifier onto each TCR beta cDNA molecule. At least 2.5 million CDR3-containing paired-end reads were obtained from each sample. The Mint cDNA synthesis kit, primed by a TRBC-specific oligonucleotide, was used to synthesize first-strand cDNA from all RNA. After uracil-DNA glycosylase treatment, a first 18-cycle PCR used universal primers M1SS and BC2_uni_R on all cDNA. The study's own analysis went as follows. For normalization, 1 million high-quality reads were randomly selected from each sample, with every read carrying a distinct molecular identifier. Reads sharing molecular identifiers were discarded rather than binned into consensus sequences. MiTCR, set to a Q25 quality threshold and the strictest error-elimination algorithm, was used for CDR3 identification, clonotype clustering and error correction. A nonparametric unseen species model with Euler transformation was used to estimate lower-bound total TCR beta diversity. The public reads were reanalyzed by TCRdb: fastp trimming at Q25, MiXCR alignment, in-frame beta chains only. Records with the same CDR3 protein are collapsed into one entry carrying the most frequent genes and DNA. The V and J calls and clone size are TCRdb's, not the authors'. Here the sample has more than 1,000,000 distinct CDR3 sequences; 20% to 25% occur a single time. The ten most abundant clones make up around 0.75% of the sample.

Donors were 39 systemically healthy Caucasian individuals from Russia aged roughly 6 to 90 years. Around 10 milliliters of peripheral blood were drawn from each donor into EDTA-treated Vacutainer tubes. Ficoll-Paque density-gradient centrifugation was used to isolate PBMCs, with at least 6.5 million per sample. Total RNA, at least 5.5 micrograms per sample, was extracted from PBMCs with Trizol reagent. The percentages of naive CD45RAhigh/CD27high T cells were determined by flow cytometry on a PBMC aliquot from every donor. These records were also assigned to another study, of T cells of mothers and their children. The second paper states: Nine systemically healthy Caucasian individuals served as donors, namely three mothers together with their six children. cDNA synthesis consumed the entire amount of extracted RNA, loaded at approximately 1.4 ug RNA in each 15 ul reaction. Sample barcodes and 2-4 random nucleotides were added via the M1S primer in the second PCR. Each mother yielded over 9.5 million TCR beta CDR3 reads and each child about 3 million reads. TCR recombination output is similarly shaped by thymic selection in related and unrelated pairs, with a minor effect exerted by inherited differences. Normalized repertoire overlap was always slightly but never significantly higher in related than unrelated mother-child pairs. With a sensitivity of 90 to 100 clones per million clonotypes, no persistent microchimeric T cell clones were detected. The study used deep NGS to compare TCR beta repertoires of mothers and children, seeking features distinguishing related mother-child pairs from unrelated individuals. The mean age was around 42 +/- 4 years for the mothers and about 10 +/- 4 years for the children. After adapters were ligated using NEBNext reagents, the libraries underwent 100+100 nt paired-end sequencing on an Illumina HiSeq 2000. Mother and child libraries were prepared a month apart and sequenced in separate runs to prevent cross-contamination. For each donor, somewhere between about 450,000 and 2,000,000 distinct TCR beta clonotypes were identified. Naive TCR beta clonotypes were estimated from low-frequency clonotypes matched to each donor's FACS-determined naive share, without sorting.

This receptor was taken from a girl aged 2 to 9 in good health. Sequencing input: blood. Recombination connected TRBV7-9 to TRBJ2-1; TRBD1 agrees with 10 junctional bases. The CDR3 sequence is CAIDRGRGTEQFF. The nucleotides are TGTGCCATCGACAGGGGGCGCGGAACGGAGCAGTTCTTC. With the portions outside the CDR3 filled from the reference TRBV7-9 and TRBJ2-1 genes, the complete variable region becomes DTGVSQNPRHKITKRGQNVTFRCDPISEHNRLYWYRQTLGQGPEFLTYFQNEAQLEKSRLLSDRFSAERPKGSFSTLEIQRTEQGDSAMYLCAIDRGRGTEQFFGPGTRLTVL.